This TCR beta chain originates from a study of T cell responses to AZD1222 COVID-19 vaccine. With regard to this clone: No antigen is known for it.

The study, taken as a whole, reports: Clonal diversity was possibly underestimated, and the donors were mostly white British, with more females.

Libraries were prepared by immunoSEQ multiplex PCR; TCRdb keeps only in-frame clonotypes and omits some of them. The sample holds 150,000 to 200,000 clones; 90% to 95% are singletons and the top ten take just over 5%. Germline V gene sequence: CDR1 SNHLY, CDR2 FYNNEI. V was clipped by 8 bases and J by 0 bases, with 11 bases between them. The CDR3 spans 13 residues. The sequence was obtained from an adult who received the AZD1222 COVID-19 vaccine. The chain employs TRBV2 and TRBJ2-7; possible D gene TRBD1, 5 bases. The input for sequencing was peripheral blood, taken 28 days after the second AZD1222 dose. This chain's CDR3 is CASLRANSYEQYF. The CDR3 DNA reads as TGTGCCAGCCTCAGGGCCAACTCCTACGAGCAGTACTTC.